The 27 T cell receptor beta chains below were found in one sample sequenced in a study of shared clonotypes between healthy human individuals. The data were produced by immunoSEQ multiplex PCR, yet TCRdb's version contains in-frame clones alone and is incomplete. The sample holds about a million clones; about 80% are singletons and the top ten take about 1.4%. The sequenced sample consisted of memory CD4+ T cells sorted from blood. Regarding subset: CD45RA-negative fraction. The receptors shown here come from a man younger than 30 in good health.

This chain's CDR3 is CASRRGGISDSPLHF. The CDR3 DNA is TGTGCCAGCAGGCGGGGGGGGATCAGCGATTCACCCCTCCACTTT. The gene calls are TRBV6-1 and TRBJ1-6; TRBD1 might be the D (5 bases). The V gene's germline CDR1 is MNHNS and CDR2 SASEGT. The V and J ends lost 6 bases and 8 bases respectively, with 17 bases between them. CDR3 length: 15 residues.

Here the CDR3 DNA reads TGTGCCAGCAGTGATACGGGACCGTACAATGAGCAGTTCTTC. It codes for CASSDTGPYNEQFF. The rearrangement joins TRBV2 to TRBJ2-1; either TRBD1 or TRBD2 may supply D (5 bases each). The V and J ends lost 3 bases and 4 bases respectively, with 10 bases between them. The V gene's germline CDR1 is SNHLY and CDR2 FYNNEI. The CDR3 totals 14 residues.

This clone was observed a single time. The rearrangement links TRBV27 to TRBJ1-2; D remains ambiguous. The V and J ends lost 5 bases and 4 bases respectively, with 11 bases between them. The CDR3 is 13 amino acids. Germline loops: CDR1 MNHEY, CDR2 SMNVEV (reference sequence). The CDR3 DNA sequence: TGTGCCAGCAGTCGAGGCAATTCCTATGGCTACACCTTC. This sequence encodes CASSRGNSYGYTF.

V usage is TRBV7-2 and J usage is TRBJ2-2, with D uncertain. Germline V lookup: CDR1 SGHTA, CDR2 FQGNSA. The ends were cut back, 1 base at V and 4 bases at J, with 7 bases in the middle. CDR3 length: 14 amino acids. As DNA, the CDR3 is TGTGCCAGCAGCTTAGAATGGTCCACCGGGGAGCTGTTTTTT. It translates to CASSLEWSTGELFF.

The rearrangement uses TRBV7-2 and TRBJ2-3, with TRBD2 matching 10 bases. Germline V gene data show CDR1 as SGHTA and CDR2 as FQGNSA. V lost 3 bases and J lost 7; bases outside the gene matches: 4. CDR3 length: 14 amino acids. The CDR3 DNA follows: TGTGCCAGCAGCTTGTCTAGCGGGAGCAATACGCAGTATTTT. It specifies CASSLSSGSNTQYF.

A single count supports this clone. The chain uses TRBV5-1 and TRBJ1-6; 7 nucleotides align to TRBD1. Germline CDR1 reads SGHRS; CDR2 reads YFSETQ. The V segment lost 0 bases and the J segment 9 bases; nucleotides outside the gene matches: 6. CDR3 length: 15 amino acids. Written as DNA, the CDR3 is TGCGCCAGCAGCTTGGGAGGACAGGCCCTTTCACCCCTCCACTTT. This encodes CASSLGGQALSPLHF.

The CDR3 region is CASSPGLAAYEQYF. As DNA, the CDR3 is TGTGCCAGTAGTCCGGGACTAGCAGCCTACGAGCAGTACTTC. The rearrangement links TRBV19 to TRBJ2-7; 9 bases fit TRBD2. The CDR3 spans 14 residues. The J segment lost 2 bases and the V segment lost 5 bases, leaving 4 bases of the junction unmatched. Germline CDR1 LNHDA, CDR2 SQIVND (reference sequence).

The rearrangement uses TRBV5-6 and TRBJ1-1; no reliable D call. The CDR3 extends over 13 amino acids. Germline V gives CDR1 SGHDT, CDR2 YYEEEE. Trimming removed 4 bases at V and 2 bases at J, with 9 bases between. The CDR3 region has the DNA TGTGCCAGCAGCCCTGACATAAACACTGAAGCTTTCTTT. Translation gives CASSPDINTEAFF.

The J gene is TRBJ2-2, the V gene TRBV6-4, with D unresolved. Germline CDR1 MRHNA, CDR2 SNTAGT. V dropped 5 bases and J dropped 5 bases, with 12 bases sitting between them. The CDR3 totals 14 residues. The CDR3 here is CASSIETGTGELFF. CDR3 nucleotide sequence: TGTGCCAGCAGTATCGAGACCGGAACCGGGGAGCTGTTTTTT.

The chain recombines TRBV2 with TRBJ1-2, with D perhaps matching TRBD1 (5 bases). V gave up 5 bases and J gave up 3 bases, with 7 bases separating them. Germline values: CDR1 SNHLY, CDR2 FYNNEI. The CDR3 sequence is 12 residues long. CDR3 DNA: TGTGCCAGCAGTCGCAGGGACTATGGCTACACCTTC. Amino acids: CASSRRDYGYTF.

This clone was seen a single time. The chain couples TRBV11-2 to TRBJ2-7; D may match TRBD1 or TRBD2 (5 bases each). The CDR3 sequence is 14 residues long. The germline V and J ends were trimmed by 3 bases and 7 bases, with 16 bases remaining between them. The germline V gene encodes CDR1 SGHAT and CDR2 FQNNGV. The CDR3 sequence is CASSFGGDTGEQYF. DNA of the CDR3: TGTGCCAGCAGCTTTGGGGGAGATACGGGTGAGCAGTACTTC.

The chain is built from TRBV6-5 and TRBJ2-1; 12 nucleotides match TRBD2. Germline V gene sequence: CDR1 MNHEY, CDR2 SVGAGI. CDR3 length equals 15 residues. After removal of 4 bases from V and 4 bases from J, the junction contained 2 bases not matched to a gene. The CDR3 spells CASSSSGRVYNEQFF. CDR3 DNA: TGTGCCAGCAGTTCTAGCGGGAGGGTGTACAATGAGCAGTTCTTC.

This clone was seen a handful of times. DNA for the CDR3: TGCAGCGTTGACGTGGGGGCGAACACCGGGGAGCTGTTTTTT. It codes for CSVDVGANTGELFF. The chain is built from TRBV29-1 and TRBJ2-2; D assignment may be TRBD1 or TRBD2 (5 bases each). V dropped 3 bases and J dropped 0 bases, with 8 bases sitting between them. The CDR3 spans 14 residues. Germline V gives CDR1 SQVTM, CDR2 ANQGSEA.

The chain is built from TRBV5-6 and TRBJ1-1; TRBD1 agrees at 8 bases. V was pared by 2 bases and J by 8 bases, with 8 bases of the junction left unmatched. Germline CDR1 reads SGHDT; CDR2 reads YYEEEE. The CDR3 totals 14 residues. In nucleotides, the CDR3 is TGTGCCAGCAGCTTTACAGGGGGGGCAAGAGAAGCTTTCTTT. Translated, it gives CASSFTGGAREAFF.

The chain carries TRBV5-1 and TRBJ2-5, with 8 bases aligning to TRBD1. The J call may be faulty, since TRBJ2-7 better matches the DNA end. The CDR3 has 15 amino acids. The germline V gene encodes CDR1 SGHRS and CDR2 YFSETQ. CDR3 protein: CASSPRQGSPYEQYF. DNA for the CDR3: TGCGCCAGCAGCCCGAGACAGGGGTCCCCCTACGAGCAGTACTTC.

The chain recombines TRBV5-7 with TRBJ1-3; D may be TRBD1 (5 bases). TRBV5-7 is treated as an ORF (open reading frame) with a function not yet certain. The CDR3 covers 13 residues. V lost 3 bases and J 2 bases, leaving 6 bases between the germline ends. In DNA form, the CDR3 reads TGTGCCAGCAGCTGGGGGACTGGAAACACCATATATTTT. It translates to CASSWGTGNTIYF.

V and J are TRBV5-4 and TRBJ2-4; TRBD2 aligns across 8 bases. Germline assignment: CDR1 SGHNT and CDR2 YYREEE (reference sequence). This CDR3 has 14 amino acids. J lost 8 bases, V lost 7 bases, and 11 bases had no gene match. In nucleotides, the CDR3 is TGTGCCAGCCAGGAGGGAGCGGGAGCCGACATTCAGTACTTC. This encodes CASQEGAGADIQYF.

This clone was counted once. The chain's CDR3 is CASSLSPALGGTEAFF. CDR3 nucleotide sequence: TGTGCCAGCAGCTTATCGCCGGCCCTAGGGGGAACTGAAGCTTTCTTT. The chain carries TRBV7-2 and TRBJ1-1; tentative D call: TRBD1 (6 bases). V lost 2 bases and J lost 5, with 18 bases in between. This CDR3 spans 16 amino acids. CDR1 is SGHTA, CDR2 FQGNSA, per germline.

CDR3 coding DNA: TGTGCCAGCAGCCCAGGACTAGCGGGAATATCAGATACGCAGTATTTT. It translates to CASSPGLAGISDTQYF. V usage is TRBV7-2 and J usage is TRBJ2-3; 12 bases align to TRBD2. The germline CDR1 and CDR2 sequences are SGHTA and FQGNSA. V shed 5 bases, J shed 4 bases, and the junction held 7 bases outside the gene matches. The CDR3 is 16 amino acids. The variable domain in full, completed from reference TRBV7-2 and TRBJ2-3, reads GAGVSQSPSNKVTEKGKDVELRCDPISGHTALYWYRQSLGQGLEFLIYFQGNSAPDKSGLPSDRFSAERTGGSVSTLTIQRTQQEDSAVYLCASSPGLAGISDTQYFGPGTRLTVL.

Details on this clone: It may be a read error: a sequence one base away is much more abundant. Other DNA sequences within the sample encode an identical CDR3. DNA of the CDR3: TGTGCCAGCAGCCGAGAGAGCAATCAGCCCCAGCATTTT. Protein product: CASSRESNQPQHF. The chain has TRBV7-2 and TRBJ1-5; D gene uncertain. Trimming stripped 5 bases from V and 1 base from J, with 6 bases between. The CDR3 runs 13 residues. Germline V gives CDR1 SGHTA, CDR2 FQGNSA.

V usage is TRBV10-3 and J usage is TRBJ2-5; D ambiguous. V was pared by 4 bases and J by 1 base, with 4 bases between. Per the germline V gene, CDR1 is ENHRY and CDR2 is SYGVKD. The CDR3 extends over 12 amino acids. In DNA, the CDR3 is TGTGCCATCAGTGCGGTCCAAGAGACCCAGTACTTC. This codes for CAISAVQETQYF.

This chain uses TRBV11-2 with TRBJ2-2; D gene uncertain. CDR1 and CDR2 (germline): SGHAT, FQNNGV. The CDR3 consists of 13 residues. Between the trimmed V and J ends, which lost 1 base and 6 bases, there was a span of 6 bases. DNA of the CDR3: TGTGCCAGCAGCTTAGTTGTTGCCGGGGAGCTGTTTTTT. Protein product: CASSLVVAGELFF.

The CDR3 sequence: CASSTGLYEQFF. CDR3 nucleotides: TGTGCCAGCAGCACGGGACTTTATGAGCAGTTCTTC. The V and J genes are TRBV7-9 and TRBJ2-1; perhaps TRBD2 as D (6 bases). This CDR3 contains 12 residues. In germline, CDR1 is SEHNR, CDR2 FQNEAQ (reference sequence). V lost 5 bases and J lost 8, with 10 bases in between.

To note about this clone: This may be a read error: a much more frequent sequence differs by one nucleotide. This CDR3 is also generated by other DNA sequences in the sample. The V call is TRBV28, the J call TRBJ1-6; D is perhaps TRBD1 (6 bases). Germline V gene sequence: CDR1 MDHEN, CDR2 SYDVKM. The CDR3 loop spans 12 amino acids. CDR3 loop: CASSSQGQGVHF. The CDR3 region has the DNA TGTGCTAGCAGTTCGCAGGGGCAGGGCGTCCACTTT. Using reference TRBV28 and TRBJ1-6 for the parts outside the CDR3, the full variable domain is DVKVTQSSRYLVKRTGEKVFLECVQDMDHENMFWYRQDPGLGLRLIYFSYDVKMKEKGDIPEGYSVSREKKERFSLILESASTNQTSMYLCASSSQGQGVHFGNGTRLTVT.

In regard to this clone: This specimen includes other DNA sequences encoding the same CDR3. The CDR3 loop is CASRGGQGAYEQYF. CDR3 in DNA: TGTGCCAGCAGAGGGGGACAGGGGGCCTACGAGCAGTACTTC. This chain joins TRBV6-6 and TRBJ2-7; 11 nucleotides align to TRBD1. There are 14 residues in the CDR3. V shed 6 bases and J 2 bases; nucleotides not matched to a gene: 3. Germline values: CDR1 MNHNY, CDR2 SVGAGI (reference sequence).

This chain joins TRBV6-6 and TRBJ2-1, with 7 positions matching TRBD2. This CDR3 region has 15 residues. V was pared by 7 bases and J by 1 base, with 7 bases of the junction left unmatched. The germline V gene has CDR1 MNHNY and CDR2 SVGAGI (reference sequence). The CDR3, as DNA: TGTGCCAGCATCGATGGGGGGGGGTCCTACAATGAGCAGTTCTTC. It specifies CASIDGGGSYNEQFF.

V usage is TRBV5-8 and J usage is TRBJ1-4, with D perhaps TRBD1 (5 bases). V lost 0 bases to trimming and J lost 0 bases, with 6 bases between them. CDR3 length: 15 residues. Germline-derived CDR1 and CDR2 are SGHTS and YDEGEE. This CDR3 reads CASSLEGATNEKLFF. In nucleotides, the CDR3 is TGTGCCAGCAGCTTGGAAGGGGCAACTAATGAAAAACTGTTTTTT.